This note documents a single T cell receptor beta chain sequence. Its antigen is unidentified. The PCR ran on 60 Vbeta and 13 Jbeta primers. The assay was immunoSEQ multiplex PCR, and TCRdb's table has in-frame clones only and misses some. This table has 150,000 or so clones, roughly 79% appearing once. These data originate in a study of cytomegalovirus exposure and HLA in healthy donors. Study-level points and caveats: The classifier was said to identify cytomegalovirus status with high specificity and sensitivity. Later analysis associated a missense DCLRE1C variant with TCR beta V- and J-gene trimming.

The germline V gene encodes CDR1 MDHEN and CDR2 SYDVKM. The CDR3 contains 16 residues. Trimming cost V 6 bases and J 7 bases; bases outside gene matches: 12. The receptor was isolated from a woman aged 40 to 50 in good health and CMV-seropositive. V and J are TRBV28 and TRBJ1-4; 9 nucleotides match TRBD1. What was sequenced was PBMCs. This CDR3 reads CASSRHRTGEGEKLFF. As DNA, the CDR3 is TGTGCCAGCAGCCGCCATCGGACAGGGGAAGGTGAAAAACTGTTTTTT.